This record covers a single T cell receptor (beta chain). The antigen is unknown. V trimming: 0 bases; J trimming: 7 bases; junction bases outside the gene matches: 10. The CDR3 covers 17 residues. Germline lookup yields CDR1 KGHSH and CDR2 LQKENI. These data are taken from a study of T cell responses to AZD1222 COVID-19 vaccine. Study-level results: Two doses of AZD1222 preceded a rise in Spike-specific TCR breadth and depth. It was only after the peak T cell response that any repertoires were sampled. The study identified only five to seven AZD1222 recipients as seropositive at baseline. Regions left unmutated in variants are reportedly the target of nearly half of spike-specific TCRs.

Produced via immunoSEQ multiplex PCR; TCRdb's table is partial and in-frame only. The repertoire holds 95,000 to 100,000 clones, just over 85% seen once, with under 1.5% in the top ten. The source material was peripheral blood, sampled on day 0 of AZD1222 vaccination. This chain links TRBV18 with TRBJ2-2; 8 nucleotides align to TRBD2. The source is an adult in good health. CDR3 sequence reads: CASSPPASGRLNGELFF. CDR3 in DNA: TGTGCCAGCTCACCACCCGCCAGCGGGAGATTGAACGGGGAGCTGTTTTTT.